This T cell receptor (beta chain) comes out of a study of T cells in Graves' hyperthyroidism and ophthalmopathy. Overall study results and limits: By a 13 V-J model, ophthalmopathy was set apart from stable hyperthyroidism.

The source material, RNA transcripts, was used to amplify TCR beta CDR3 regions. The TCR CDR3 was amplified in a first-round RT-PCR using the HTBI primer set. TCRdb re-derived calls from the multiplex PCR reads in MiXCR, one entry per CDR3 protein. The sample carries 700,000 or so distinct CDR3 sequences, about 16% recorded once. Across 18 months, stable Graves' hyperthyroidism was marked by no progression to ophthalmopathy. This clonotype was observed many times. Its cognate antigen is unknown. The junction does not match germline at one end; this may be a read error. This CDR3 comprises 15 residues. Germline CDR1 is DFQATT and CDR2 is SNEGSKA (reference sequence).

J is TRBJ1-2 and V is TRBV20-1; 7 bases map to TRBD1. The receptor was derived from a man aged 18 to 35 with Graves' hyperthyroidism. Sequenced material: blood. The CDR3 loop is CSARGGGRSNYGYTF. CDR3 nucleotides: TGCAGTGCAAGAGGAGGGGGCAGATCTAACTATGGCTACACCTTC.